The 9 T cell receptor beta chains given below trace back to one sample, sequenced in a study of blood T cell repertoires in COVID-19. The protocol was immunoSEQ multiplex PCR, while the TCRdb copy is restricted to in-frame clones and leaves out a portion. The table lists around 60,000 clones, more than 75% of them singletons, with 0.95% to 1.5% in the top ten. Sequencing was done on a sample of peripheral blood. The receptors were gathered from a man between 60 and 75 years old with acute or convalescent COVID-19.

This rearrangement joins TRBV10-1 to TRBJ1-1, with TRBD1 matching over 9 bases. The ends lost 4 bases at V and 8 bases at J; junction bases unmatched: 2. There are 12 residues in the CDR3. The germline V gene has CDR1 WNHNN and CDR2 SYGVQD (reference sequence). The CDR3 protein is CASSVGTGEAFF. The CDR3 nucleotides read TGCGCCAGCAGTGTCGGGACAGGGGAAGCTTTCTTT.

This clone was observed a single time. J is TRBJ1-3 and V is TRBV7-8; the D gene is possibly TRBD1 (6 bases). Germline CDR1 reads SGHVS; CDR2 reads FQNEAQ. This CDR3 region has 16 residues. V lost 6 bases and J lost 0, with 15 bases in between. CDR3 in amino acids: CASSFDGTNSGNTIYF. For the CDR3, the DNA is TGTGCCAGCAGTTTTGACGGGACAAACTCTGGAAACACCATATATTTT.

V gene TRBV27 combines with J gene TRBJ2-7; D possibly corresponds to TRBD2 (5 bases). Trimming pared 3 bases from V and 4 bases from J, leaving 10 bases between. The CDR3 runs 13 residues. CDR1 and CDR2 from the germline V gene are MNHEY and SMNVEV (reference sequence). CDR3 protein: CASSFLGVYEQYF. The DNA of the CDR3 is TGTGCCAGCAGTTTCCTCGGGGTTTACGAGCAGTACTTC.

V and J are TRBV27 and TRBJ2-7; 7 bases are shared with TRBD1. This CDR3 region has 17 residues. Trimming at V came to 4 bases and at J to 3 bases, leaving 15 bases not matched to a gene. Looked up from germline, CDR1 is MNHEY and CDR2 is SMNVEV (reference sequence). The CDR3 region is CASSSLANRDSIYEQYF. The CDR3 nucleotides read TGTGCCAGCAGTTCCCTAGCTAACCGGGACAGCATCTACGAGCAGTACTTC.

The chain is built from TRBV2 and TRBJ1-5; D is possibly TRBD1 (5 bases). The CDR3 spans 13 residues. CDR1 is SNHLY and CDR2 is FYNNEI in the germline V gene. Trimming took 11 bases from V and 0 from J, leaving 11 bases between them. This chain's CDR3 is CASATDSNQPQHF. Written as DNA, the CDR3 is TGTGCCTCGGCGACAGATAGCAATCAGCCCCAGCATTTT.

This clone was counted only a few times. The chain employs TRBV10-1 and TRBJ2-7; weak D call: TRBD2 (6 bases). The CDR3 length is 13 residues. Trimming took 6 bases from V and 1 from J, leaving 10 bases between them. Germline V gene sequence: CDR1 WNHNN, CDR2 SYGVQD (reference sequence). DNA for the CDR3: TGCGCCAGCAGGACTAGACCATCCTACGAGCAGTACTTC. This encodes CASRTRPSYEQYF.

The rearrangement uses TRBV19 and TRBJ1-2; D gene uncertain. Germline CDR1 and CDR2: LNHDA and SQIVND (reference sequence). CDR3 length: 11 residues. The V end lost 6 bases, the J end lost 2 bases, and 4 bases lay between the germline ends. The CDR3 spells CASSVNYGYTF. CDR3 DNA: TGTGCCAGTAGCGTCAACTATGGCTACACCTTC.

The rearrangement uses TRBV19 and TRBJ1-2; tentatively, D is TRBD1 (6 bases). CDR1 and CDR2 (germline): LNHDA, SQIVND (reference sequence). The length of the CDR3 is 14 residues. V gave up 6 bases and J gave up 6 bases, with 17 bases separating them. For the CDR3, the DNA is TGTGCCAGTAGGGTACTCACAGGGCCTCATGGCTACACCTTC. Translation: CASRVLTGPHGYTF. Full variable domain (rest looked up from reference TRBV19 and TRBJ1-2): DGGITQSPKYLFRKEGQNVTLSCEQNLNHDAMYWYRQDPGQGLRLIYYSQIVNDFQKGDIAEGYSVSREKKESFPLTVTSAQKNPTAFYLCASRVLTGPHGYTFGSGTRLTVV.

V gene TRBV13 combines with J gene TRBJ2-7; 8 bases map to TRBD2. Germline loops: CDR1 PRHDT, CDR2 FYEKMQ (reference sequence). V lost 5 bases and J lost 7; bases outside the gene matches: 10. The CDR3 is 14 amino acids. The CDR3: CASSPGGGTREQYF. In DNA, the CDR3 is TGTGCCAGCAGCCCCGGCGGGGGGACCAGAGAGCAGTACTTC.